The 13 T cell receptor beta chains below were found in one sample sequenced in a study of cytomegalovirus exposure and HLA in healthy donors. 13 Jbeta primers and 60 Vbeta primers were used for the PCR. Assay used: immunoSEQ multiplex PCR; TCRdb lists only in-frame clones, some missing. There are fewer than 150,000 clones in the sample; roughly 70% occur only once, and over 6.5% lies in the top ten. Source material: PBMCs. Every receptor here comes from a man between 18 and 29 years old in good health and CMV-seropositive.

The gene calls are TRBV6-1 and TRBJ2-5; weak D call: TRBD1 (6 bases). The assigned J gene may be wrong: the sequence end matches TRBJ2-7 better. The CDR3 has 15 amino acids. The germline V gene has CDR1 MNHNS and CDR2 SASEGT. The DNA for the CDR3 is TGTGCCAGCAGTGAAAGGACAGCGTCGAACTACGAGCAGTACTTC. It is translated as CASSERTASNYEQYF.

CDR3: CASSRTGGTYEQYF. CDR3 nucleotides: TGTGCCAGCAGCCGGACAGGGGGTACCTACGAGCAGTACTTC. V is TRBV7-9 and J is TRBJ2-7; 10 bases are a match to TRBD1. The V gene end was trimmed by 5 bases and the J gene end by 2 bases; junction bases not matched to a gene: 3. The germline V gene encodes CDR1 SEHNR and CDR2 FQNEAQ (reference sequence). This CDR3 comprises 14 residues.

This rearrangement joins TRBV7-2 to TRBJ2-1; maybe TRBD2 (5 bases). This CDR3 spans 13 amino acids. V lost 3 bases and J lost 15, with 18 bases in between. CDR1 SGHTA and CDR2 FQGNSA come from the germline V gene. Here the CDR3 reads CASSFRSADFRFF. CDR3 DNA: TGTGCCAGCAGCTTCCGATCTGCGGACTTTCGGTTCTTC.

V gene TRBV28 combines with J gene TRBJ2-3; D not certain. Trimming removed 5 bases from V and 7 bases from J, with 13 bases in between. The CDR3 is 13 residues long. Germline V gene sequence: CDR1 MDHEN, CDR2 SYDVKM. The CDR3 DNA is TGTGCCAGCAGTACCTCAGGAATCTATACGCAGTATTTT. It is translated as CASSTSGIYTQYF.

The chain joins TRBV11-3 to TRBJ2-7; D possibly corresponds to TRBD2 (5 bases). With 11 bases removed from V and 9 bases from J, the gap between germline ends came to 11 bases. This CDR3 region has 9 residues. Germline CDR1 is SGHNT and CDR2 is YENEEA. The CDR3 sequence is CAGHRGQYF. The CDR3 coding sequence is TGTGCCGGCCATCGGGGGCAGTACTTC.

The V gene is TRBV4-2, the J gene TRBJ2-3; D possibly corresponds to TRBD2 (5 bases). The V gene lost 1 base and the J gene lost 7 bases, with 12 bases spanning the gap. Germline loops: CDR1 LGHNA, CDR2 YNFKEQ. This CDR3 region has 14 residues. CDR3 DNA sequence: TGTGCCAGCAGCCAAGGCATTAGCGAATATACGCAGTATTTT. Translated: CASSQGISEYTQYF.

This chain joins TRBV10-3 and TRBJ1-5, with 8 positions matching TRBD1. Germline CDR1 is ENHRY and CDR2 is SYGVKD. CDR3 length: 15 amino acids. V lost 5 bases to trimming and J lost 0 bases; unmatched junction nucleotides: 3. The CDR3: CAISPGQASNQPQHF. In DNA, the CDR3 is TGTGCCATCAGTCCGGGACAGGCTAGCAATCAGCCCCAGCATTTT.

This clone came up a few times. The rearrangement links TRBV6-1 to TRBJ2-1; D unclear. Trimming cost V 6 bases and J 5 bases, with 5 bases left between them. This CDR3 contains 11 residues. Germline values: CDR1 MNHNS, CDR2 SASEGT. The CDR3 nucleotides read TGTGCCAGCAGGAGAAACAATGAGCAGTTCTTC. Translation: CASRRNNEQFF.

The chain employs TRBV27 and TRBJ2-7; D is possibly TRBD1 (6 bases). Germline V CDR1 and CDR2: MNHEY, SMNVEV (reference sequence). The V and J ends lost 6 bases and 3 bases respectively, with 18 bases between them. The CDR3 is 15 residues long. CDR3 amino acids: CASRLRDKSYYEQYV. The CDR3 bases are TGTGCCAGCAGACTCCGGGACAAGTCTTACTACGAGCAGTACGTC.

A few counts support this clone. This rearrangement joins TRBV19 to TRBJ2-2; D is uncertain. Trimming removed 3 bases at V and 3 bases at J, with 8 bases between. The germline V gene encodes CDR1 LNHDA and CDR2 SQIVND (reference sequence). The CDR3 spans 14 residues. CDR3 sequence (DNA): TGTGCCAGTAGTATGGGCAGAGACACCGGGGAGCTGTTTTTT. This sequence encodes CASSMGRDTGELFF. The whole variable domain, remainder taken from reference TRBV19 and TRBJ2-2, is DGGITQSPKYLFRKEGQNVTLSCEQNLNHDAMYWYRQDPGQGLRLIYYSQIVNDFQKGDIAEGYSVSREKKESFPLTVTSAQKNPTAFYLCASSMGRDTGELFFGEGSRLTVL.

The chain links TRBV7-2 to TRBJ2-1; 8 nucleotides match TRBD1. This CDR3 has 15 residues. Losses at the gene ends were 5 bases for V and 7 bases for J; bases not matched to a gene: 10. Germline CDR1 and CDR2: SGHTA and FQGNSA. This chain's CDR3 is CASSRDRGSGNEQFF. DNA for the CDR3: TGTGCCAGCAGCCGAGACAGGGGTTCTGGTAATGAGCAGTTCTTC.

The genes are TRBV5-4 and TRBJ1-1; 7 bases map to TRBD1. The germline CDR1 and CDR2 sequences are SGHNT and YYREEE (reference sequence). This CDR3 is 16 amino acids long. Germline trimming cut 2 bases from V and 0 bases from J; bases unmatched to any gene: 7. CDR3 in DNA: TGTGCCAGCAGCTTCAAAACCGGGACAGTGAACACTGAAGCTTTCTTT. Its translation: CASSFKTGTVNTEAFF.

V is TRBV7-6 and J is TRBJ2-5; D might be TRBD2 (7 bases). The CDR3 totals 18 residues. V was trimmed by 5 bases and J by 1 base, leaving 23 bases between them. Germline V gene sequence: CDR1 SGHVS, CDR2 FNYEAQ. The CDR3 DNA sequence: TGTGCCAGCAGCGAACTAGAAGGGGGGGCAGCGGGCCAAGAGACCCAGTACTTC. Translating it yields CASSELEGGAAGQETQYF.